Listed here are 15 T cell receptor beta chains from one sample, sequenced in a study of blood T cells in healthy people across ages. A second 7 to 11 cycle PCR used barcoded and J-beta primers. A single record per CDR3 protein comes from TCRdb applying MiXCR to the 5' RACE reads. In the table there are about 970,000 distinct CDR3 sequences, about 53% of which are singletons. Sequenced sample: blood. These receptors all come from a woman aged 55-69 years in good health.

The table lists this clonotype with a count of one. CDR3 region: CASSLDPRLNTEAFF. In DNA, the CDR3 is TGTGCCAGCAGCTTAGATCCCAGGCTGAACACTGAAGCTTTCTTT. The rearrangement uses TRBV7-2 and TRBJ1-1, with D unclear. Trimming removed 1 base from V and 0 bases from J, with 9 bases in between. The CDR3 has 15 residues. Germline V gene sequence: CDR1 SGHTA, CDR2 FQGNSA.

This clonotype showed up just a few times. The chain employs TRBV4-1 and TRBJ2-5; 7 positions agree with TRBD1. Germline loops: CDR1 MGHRA, CDR2 YSYEKL. Trimming cost V 6 bases and J 2 bases; bases outside gene matches: 9. CDR3 length: 15 residues. CDR3 sequence reads: CASSRSGTEQETQYF. The CDR3 DNA sequence: TGCGCCAGCAGTCGATCCGGGACAGAACAAGAGACCCAGTACTTC.

The chain links TRBV6-2 or TRBV6-3 to TRBJ2-1, with D tentatively TRBD1 (6 bases). This CDR3 is built from 18 residues. CDR1 MNHEY and CDR2 SVGEGT come from the germline V gene. Between the trimmed V and J ends, which lost 6 bases and 5 bases, there was a span of 26 bases. The CDR3 nucleotides are TGTGCCAGCAGACAAAAGTTACTATATCGGGACACAAACAATGAGCAGTTCTTC. Translating it yields CASRQKLLYRDTNNEQFF.

This chain connects TRBV28 to TRBJ2-2, with TRBD1 matching 8 bases. J gave up 4 bases and V 5 bases, and 9 bases lay outside the gene matches. Germline V lookup: CDR1 MDHEN, CDR2 SYDVKM. The CDR3 loop spans 16 amino acids. CDR3 DNA: TGTGCCAGCAGTCCGGAGACAGGGGTGGGCACCGGGGAGCTGTTTTTT. Its translation: CASSPETGVGTGELFF.

This chain links TRBV6-6 with TRBJ2-5; D is unresolved. TRBJ2-7 matches the DNA end more closely, so the J call is doubtful. Germline V gives CDR1 MNHNY, CDR2 SVGAGI (reference sequence). CDR3 size: 14 residues. This CDR3 is CASSSVTFSNEQYF. The CDR3 DNA sequence: TGTGCCAGCAGTTCCGTGACTTTCTCGAACGAGCAGTACTTC.

The chain employs TRBV28 and TRBJ2-7; D perhaps matches TRBD1 (5 bases). This CDR3 comprises 15 residues. Germline CDR1 is MDHEN and CDR2 is SYDVKM. The V end was cut by 10 bases, the J end by 4 bases, with 23 bases between. The CDR3 sequence is CATISLADMWYEQYF. CDR3 nucleotides: TGTGCCACCATATCCCTCGCGGACATGTGGTACGAGCAGTACTTC.

The chain has TRBV4-3 and TRBJ2-7; D not certain. V was trimmed by 1 base and J by 0 bases, leaving 19 bases between them. CDR3 length: 18 amino acids. The germline V gene encodes CDR1 LGHNA and CDR2 YSLEER. This chain's CDR3 is CASSQGAADAESSYEQYF. For the CDR3, the DNA is TGCGCCAGCAGCCAAGGGGCGGCGGACGCCGAGAGCTCCTACGAGCAGTACTTC.

The chain combines TRBV4-2 with TRBJ2-1; 13 positions match TRBD2. Germline-derived CDR1 and CDR2 are LGHNA and YNFKEQ. This CDR3 contains 14 residues. V dropped 7 bases and J dropped 7; count of bases not matched to a gene: 4. The CDR3: CASKGLAGINEQFF. The CDR3 DNA is TGTGCCAGCAAGGGACTAGCGGGGATTAATGAGCAGTTCTTC.

J is TRBJ2-1 and V is TRBV30; 7 bases map to TRBD2. Germline-derived CDR1 and CDR2 are GTSNPN and SVGIG (reference sequence). Trimming took 8 bases from V and 2 from J; bases not matched to a gene: 18. This CDR3 comprises 17 residues. The CDR3, as DNA: TGTGCCGGGGGGGGTTGGGTCCTAGCGGCCGCCTACAATGAGCAGTTCTTC. Protein: CAGGGWVLAAAYNEQFF.

The V and J genes are TRBV30 and TRBJ2-1; 10 bases are shared with TRBD1. The V gene's germline CDR1 is GTSNPN and CDR2 SVGIG (reference sequence). J gave up 4 bases and V 1 base, and 4 bases lay outside the gene matches. CDR3 size: 15 residues. DNA for the CDR3: TGTGCCTGGAGTGCCGGGACAGGGGCTTACAATGAGCAGTTCTTC. Translation gives CAWSAGTGAYNEQFF.

There are a few counts of this clonotype. The chain is built from TRBV12-3 or TRBV12-4 and TRBJ2-1; D remains ambiguous. The CDR3 has 13 amino acids. Between the trimmed V and J ends, which lost 3 bases and 4 bases, there was a span of 7 bases. The CDR3: CASSLRPYNEQFF. The CDR3 DNA reads TGTGCCAGCAGTTTGAGGCCGTACAATGAGCAGTTCTTC.

This clonotype was found a few times. The rearrangement joins TRBV29-1 to TRBJ1-2; D perhaps matches TRBD1 (5 bases). The CDR3 is 11 residues long. The germline gives CDR1 SQVTM, CDR2 ANQGSEA. V dropped 7 bases and J dropped 4 bases, with 10 bases sitting between them. CDR3 residues: CSAGTAYGYTF. The CDR3 nucleotides read TGCAGCGCCGGGACGGCCTATGGCTACACCTTC.

The chain recombines TRBV12-3 or TRBV12-4 with TRBJ1-5, with D unresolved. Trimming removed 5 bases at V and 1 base at J, with 9 bases between. The CDR3 runs to 14 residues. The CDR3 loop reads CASSTDYSNQPQHF. For the CDR3, the DNA is TGTGCCAGCAGTACAGACTACAGCAATCAGCCCCAGCATTTT.

This clonotype has only a few counts. The J gene is TRBJ2-3, the V gene TRBV2; 10 nucleotides line up with TRBD2. Germline V gene data show CDR1 as SNHLY and CDR2 as FYNNEI. This CDR3 has 19 amino acids. The V and J ends lost 4 bases and 5 bases, in that order; junction bases with no gene match: 18. The CDR3 sequence: CASSGGDSVGVAGGDTQYF. The CDR3 coding sequence is TGTGCCAGCAGTGGCGGGGACTCCGTAGGAGTAGCGGGAGGAGATACGCAGTATTTT.

The chain combines TRBV7-2 with TRBJ1-6; D unresolved. CDR1 SGHTA and CDR2 FQGNSA come from the germline V gene. The length of the CDR3 is 13 residues. The V end was cut by 5 bases, the J end by 11 bases, with 13 bases between. CDR3 DNA sequence: TGTGCCAGCAGCCTAAAACAAGGTGCACCCCTCCACTTT. Amino acid sequence: CASSLKQGAPLHF.